Below, one T cell receptor (beta chain) is given with its context. What it recognizes is unknown. Pooling was applied to second doses at about 4 or about 12 weeks. The data are from a study of T cell responses to AZD1222 COVID-19 vaccine. Only in-frame clones appear in the TCRdb table, and some are missing; sequencing was by immunoSEQ multiplex PCR. The data hold under 95,000 clones, with about 90% observed a single time. The CDR3 has 16 residues. With V trimmed by 0 bases and J by 2 bases, 4 bases remained unmatched. From germline, CDR1 is PRHDT and CDR2 FYEKMQ (reference sequence). Broader study findings: It was only a handful of AZD1222 recipients who were seropositive at baseline. Clonal diversity was possibly underestimated; the donors were predominantly white British and more often female.

This clonotype originated in an adult who received the AZD1222 COVID-19 vaccine. The chain employs TRBV13 and TRBJ2-1; 7 bases are a match to TRBD2. The sample was peripheral blood, taken 28 days after the second AZD1222 dose. CDR3 amino acids: CASSLGGGRPYNEQFF. CDR3 DNA: TGTGCCAGCAGCTTAGGGGGCGGGAGACCCTACAATGAGCAGTTCTTC.